These T cell receptor beta chains were read from a single sample in a study of tissue T cells after allogeneic stem cell transplantation. Assay: immunoSEQ multiplex PCR; the TCRdb copy retains only in-frame clones and omits some. The sample holds more than 20,000 clones; under 95% are singletons and the top ten take roughly 2%. The source material was blood, sampled before transplantation. The source is a male donor older than 55 who later had graft-versus-host disease after an allogeneic stem cell transplant. Both conserved end residues are part of each CDR3.

TRBJ1-1	TRBV27	CASSSGEVDTEAFF
TRBJ2-7	TRBV28	CATRGGSSEQYF
TRBJ2-1	TRBV6-2/TRBV6-3	CASSYRRGLAGGPLFNEQFF
TRBJ1-2	TRBV7-9	CASSPRGARGYGYTF
TRBJ1-4	TRBV15	CATSRDRPRNEKLFF
TRBJ2-1	TRBV11-2	CASSLGPRGQFF
TRBJ2-3	TRBV5-4	CASSLAGSTDTQYF
TRBJ1-2	TRBV2	CASREGQARPYTF
TRBJ2-5	TRBV19	CASSPFSGRSETQYF
TRBJ2-3	TRBV5-1	CASSPSGYSTDTQYF
TRBJ1-2	TRBV7-8	CASSHTGQWNTEGYTF
TRBJ1-5	TRBV18	CASSRGQGQPQHF
TRBJ1-2	TRBV7-9	CASSLTTYGYTF
TRBJ1-1	TRBV5-6	CASSFQGRTEAFF
TRBJ2-1	TRBV11-2	CASSLSSGSYNEQFF
TRBJ2-3	TRBV11-2	CASSPPGDTQYF
TRBJ2-2	TRBV3-1/TRBV3-2	CASSETKLTDPGELFF
TRBJ2-1	TRBV7-3	CASSWTGGSYNEQFF
TRBJ2-1	TRBV7-2	CASSPAVGEQFF
TRBJ2-7	TRBV29-1	CSVELAGAYEQYF
TRBJ2-3	TRBV19	CATRLAGGRTDTQYF
TRBJ1-1	TRBV15	CATSRDPIAGAFF